This TCR beta chain originates from a study of glioma-infiltrating T cells after dendritic cell vaccination. Turning to the study itself: The vaccine used monocyte-derived dendritic cells pulsed overnight with autologous tumor lysate.

This clone was seen once. The CDR3 has 16 residues. Germline CDR1 is SGDLS and CDR2 is YYNGEE. V shed 4 bases and J shed 8 bases, with 21 bases lying between them. Selection required adequate fresh-frozen tumor tissue plus more than two years' survival data. TCRB CDR3 was amplified from 2 ug genomic DNA or less. Amplification used 60 V beta primers and 13 J beta primers. Generated by immunoSEQ multiplex PCR, the TCRdb table keeps only in-frame clones and is missing some. The sample includes around 58,000 clones, roughly four fifths of them seen just once. The material sequenced was blood, taken before dendritic cell vaccination. This chain connects TRBV9 to TRBJ2-2; a weak D match, TRBD2 (7 bases). The sequence came from a human donor with glioblastoma. DNA of the CDR3: TGTGCCAGCAGCTCTACCCGGGGGGCCGCGGGTGGGGAGCTGTTTTTT. Amino acid sequence: CASSSTRGAAGGELFF. Full variable domain (rest looked up from reference TRBV9 and TRBJ2-2): DSGVTQTPKHLITATGQRVTLRCSPRSGDLSVYWYQQSLDQGLQFLIQYYNGEERAKGNILERFSAQQFPDLHSELNLSSLELGDSALYFCASSSTRGAAGGELFFGEGSRLTVL.